A single T cell receptor (beta chain) is shown here with its context. V was pared by 7 bases and J by 0 bases, with 6 bases of the junction left unmatched. The CDR3 length is 15 residues. The germline V gene has CDR1 LNHDA and CDR2 SQIVND (reference sequence). Seattle researchers signed up patients amid active infection and tracked them longitudinally. This specimen belongs to a study of blood T cell repertoires in COVID-19. Study context: Whether acute or convalescent, the COVID-19 samples came from the United States, Italy and Spain.

Method: immunoSEQ multiplex PCR; TCRdb's copy keeps in-frame clones and lacks some. The repertoire holds around 52,000 clones, roughly 87% seen once, with 20% to 25% in the top ten. This clonotype was obtained from a woman of 80 years or more with COVID-19, enrolled during active disease. The V call is TRBV19, the J call TRBJ1-5, with 7 bases identical to TRBD1. Sequences were obtained from peripheral blood. The CDR3 bases are TGTGCCAGTAAGCCCAGGGGGAATAGCAATCAGCCCCAGCATTTT. Translation: CASKPRGNSNQPQHF.